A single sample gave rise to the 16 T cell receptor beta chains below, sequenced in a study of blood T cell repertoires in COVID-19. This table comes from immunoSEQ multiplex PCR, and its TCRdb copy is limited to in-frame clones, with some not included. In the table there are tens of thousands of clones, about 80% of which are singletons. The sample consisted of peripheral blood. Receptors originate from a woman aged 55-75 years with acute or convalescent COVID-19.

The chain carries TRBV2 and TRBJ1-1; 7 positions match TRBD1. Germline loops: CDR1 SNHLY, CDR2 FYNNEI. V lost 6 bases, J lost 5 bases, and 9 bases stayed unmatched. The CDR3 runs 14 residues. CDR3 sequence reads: CASSPTGVGTEAFF. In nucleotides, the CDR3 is TGTGCCAGCAGCCCAACAGGGGTCGGAACTGAAGCTTTCTTT.

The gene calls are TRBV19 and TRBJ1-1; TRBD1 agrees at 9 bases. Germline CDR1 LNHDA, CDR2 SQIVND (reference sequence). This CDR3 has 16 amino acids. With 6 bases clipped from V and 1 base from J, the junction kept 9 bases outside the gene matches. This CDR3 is CASRPGQGSGNTEAFF. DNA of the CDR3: TGTGCCAGTAGACCCGGACAGGGGAGTGGGAACACTGAAGCTTTCTTT.

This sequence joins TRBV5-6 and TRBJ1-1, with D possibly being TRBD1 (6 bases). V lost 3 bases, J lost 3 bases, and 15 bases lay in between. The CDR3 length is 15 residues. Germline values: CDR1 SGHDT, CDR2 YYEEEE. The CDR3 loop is CASSSEDRTYTEAFF. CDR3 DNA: TGTGCCAGCAGCTCTGAGGACAGAACCTACACTGAAGCTTTCTTT.

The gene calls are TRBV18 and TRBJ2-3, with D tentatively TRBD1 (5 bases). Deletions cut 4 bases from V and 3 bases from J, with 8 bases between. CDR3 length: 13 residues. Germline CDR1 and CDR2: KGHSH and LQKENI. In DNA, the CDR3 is TGTGCCAGCTCACGACAGAGGACAGATACGCAGTATTTT. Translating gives CASSRQRTDTQYF. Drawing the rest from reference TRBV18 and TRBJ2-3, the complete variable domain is NAGVMQNPRHLVRRRGQEARLRCSPMKGHSHVYWYRQLPEEGLKFMVYLQKENIIDESGMPKERFSAEFPKEGPSILRIQQVVRGDSAAYFCASSRQRTDTQYFGPGTRLTVL.

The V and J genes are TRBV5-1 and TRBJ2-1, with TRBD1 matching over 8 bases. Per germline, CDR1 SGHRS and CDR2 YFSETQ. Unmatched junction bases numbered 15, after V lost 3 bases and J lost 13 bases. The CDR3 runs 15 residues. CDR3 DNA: TGCGCCAGCAGCTCGACGTCCCGGGACAGGACTGGTCAGTTCTTC. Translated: CASSSTSRDRTGQFF.

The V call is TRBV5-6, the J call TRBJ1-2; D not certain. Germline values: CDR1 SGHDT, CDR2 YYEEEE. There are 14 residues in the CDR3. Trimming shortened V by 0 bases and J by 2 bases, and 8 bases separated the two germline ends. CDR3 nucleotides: TGTGCCAGCAGCTTGGAGGCTAGGAACTATGGCTACACCTTC. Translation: CASSLEARNYGYTF.

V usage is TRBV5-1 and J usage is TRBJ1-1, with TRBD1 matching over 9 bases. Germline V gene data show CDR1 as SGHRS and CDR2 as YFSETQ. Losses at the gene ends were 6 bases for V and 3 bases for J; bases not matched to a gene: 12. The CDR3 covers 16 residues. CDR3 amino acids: CASTEGMGQGDTEAFF. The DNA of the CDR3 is TGCGCCAGCACAGAGGGGATGGGACAGGGAGACACTGAAGCTTTCTTT.

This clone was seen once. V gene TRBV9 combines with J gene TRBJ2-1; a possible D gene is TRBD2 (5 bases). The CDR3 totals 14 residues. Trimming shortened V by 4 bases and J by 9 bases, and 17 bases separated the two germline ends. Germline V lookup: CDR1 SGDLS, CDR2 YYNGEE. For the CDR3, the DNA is TGTGCCAGCAGCCCCAGGAGTCTGGCGGGTGAGCAGTTCTTC. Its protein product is CASSPRSLAGEQFF. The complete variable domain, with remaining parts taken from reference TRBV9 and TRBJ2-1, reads DSGVTQTPKHLITATGQRVTLRCSPRSGDLSVYWYQQSLDQGLQFLIQYYNGEERAKGNILERFSAQQFPDLHSELNLSSLELGDSALYFCASSPRSLAGEQFFGPGTRLTVL.

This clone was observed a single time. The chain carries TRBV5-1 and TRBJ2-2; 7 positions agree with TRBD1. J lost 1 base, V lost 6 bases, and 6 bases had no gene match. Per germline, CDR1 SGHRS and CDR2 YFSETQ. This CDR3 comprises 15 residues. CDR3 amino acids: CASKMRTGNTGELFF. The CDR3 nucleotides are TGCGCCAGCAAAATGAGGACAGGGAACACCGGGGAGCTGTTTTTT.

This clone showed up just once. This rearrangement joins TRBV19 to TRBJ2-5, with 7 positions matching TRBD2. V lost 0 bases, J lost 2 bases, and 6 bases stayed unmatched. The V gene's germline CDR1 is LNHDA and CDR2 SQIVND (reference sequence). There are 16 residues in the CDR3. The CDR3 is CASSIDSSGGQETQYF. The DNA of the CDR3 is TGTGCCAGTAGTATAGATTCTAGCGGAGGGCAAGAGACCCAGTACTTC. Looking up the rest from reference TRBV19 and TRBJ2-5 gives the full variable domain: DGGITQSPKYLFRKEGQNVTLSCEQNLNHDAMYWYRQDPGQGLRLIYYSQIVNDFQKGDIAEGYSVSREKKESFPLTVTSAQKNPTAFYLCASSIDSSGGQETQYFGPGTRLLVL.

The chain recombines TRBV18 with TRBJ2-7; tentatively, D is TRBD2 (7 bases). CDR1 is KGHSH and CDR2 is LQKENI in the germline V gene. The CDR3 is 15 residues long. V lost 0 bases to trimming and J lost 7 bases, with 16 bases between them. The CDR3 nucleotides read TGTGCCAGCTCACCACCGCTAGGCAGGGGAGGGGAGCAGTACTTC. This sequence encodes CASSPPLGRGGEQYF.

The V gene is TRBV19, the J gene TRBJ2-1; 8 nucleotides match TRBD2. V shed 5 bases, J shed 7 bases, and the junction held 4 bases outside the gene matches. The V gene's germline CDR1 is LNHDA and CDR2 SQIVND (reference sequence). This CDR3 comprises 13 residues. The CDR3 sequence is CASSRGGRNEQFF. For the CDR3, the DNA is TGTGCCAGTAGTCGGGGGGGGCGAAATGAGCAGTTCTTC. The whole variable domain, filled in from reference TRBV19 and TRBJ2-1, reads DGGITQSPKYLFRKEGQNVTLSCEQNLNHDAMYWYRQDPGQGLRLIYYSQIVNDFQKGDIAEGYSVSREKKESFPLTVTSAQKNPTAFYLCASSRGGRNEQFFGPGTRLTVL.

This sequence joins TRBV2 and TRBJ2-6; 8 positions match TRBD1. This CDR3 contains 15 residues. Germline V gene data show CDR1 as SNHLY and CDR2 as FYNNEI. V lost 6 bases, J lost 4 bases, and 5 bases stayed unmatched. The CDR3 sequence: CASRPDRAGANVLTF. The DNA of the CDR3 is TGTGCCAGCAGACCGGACAGGGCCGGGGCCAACGTCCTGACTTTC.

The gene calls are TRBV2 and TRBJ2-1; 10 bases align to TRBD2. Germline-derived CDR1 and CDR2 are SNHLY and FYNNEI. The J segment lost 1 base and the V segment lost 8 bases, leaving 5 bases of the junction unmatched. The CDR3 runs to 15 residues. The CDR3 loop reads CASAPSGGSYNEQFF. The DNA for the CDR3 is TGTGCCAGCGCCCCTAGCGGGGGATCCTACAATGAGCAGTTCTTC.

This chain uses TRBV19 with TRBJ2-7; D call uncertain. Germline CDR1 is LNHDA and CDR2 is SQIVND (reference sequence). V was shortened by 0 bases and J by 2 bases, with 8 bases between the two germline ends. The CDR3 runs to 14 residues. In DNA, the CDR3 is TGTGCCAGTAGTATAGACAGGAAAGCCTACGAGCAGTACTTC. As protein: CASSIDRKAYEQYF.

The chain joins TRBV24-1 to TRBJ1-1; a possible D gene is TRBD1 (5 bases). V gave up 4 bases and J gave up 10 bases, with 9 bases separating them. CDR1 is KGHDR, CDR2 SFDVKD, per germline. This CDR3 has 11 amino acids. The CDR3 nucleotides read TGTGCCACCAGTGAGGCAGGGCGAGCTTTCTTT. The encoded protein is CATSEAGRAFF.